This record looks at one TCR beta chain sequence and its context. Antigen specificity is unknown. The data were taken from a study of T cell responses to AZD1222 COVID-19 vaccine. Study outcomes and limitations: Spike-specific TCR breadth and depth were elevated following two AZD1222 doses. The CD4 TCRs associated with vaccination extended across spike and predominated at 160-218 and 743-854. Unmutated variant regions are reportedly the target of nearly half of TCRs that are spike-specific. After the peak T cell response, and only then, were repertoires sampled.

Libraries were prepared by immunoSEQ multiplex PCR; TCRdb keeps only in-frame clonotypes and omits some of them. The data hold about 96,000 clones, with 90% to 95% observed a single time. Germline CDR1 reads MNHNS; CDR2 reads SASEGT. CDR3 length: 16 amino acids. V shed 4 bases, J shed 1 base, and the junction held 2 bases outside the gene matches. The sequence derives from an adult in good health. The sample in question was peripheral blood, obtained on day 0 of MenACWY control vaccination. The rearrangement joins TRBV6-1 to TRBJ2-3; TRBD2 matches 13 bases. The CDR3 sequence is CASSAGLAGGTDTQYF. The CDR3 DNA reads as TGTGCCAGCAGTGCCGGACTAGCGGGGGGCACAGATACGCAGTATTTT.